The 18 T cell receptor beta chains below were found in one sample sequenced in a study of cytomegalovirus exposure and HLA in healthy donors (dated by TCRdb to 2016 to 2017). Library creation used the immunoSEQ multiplex PCR assay. A mixture of 60 forward primers for TCR Vbeta segments and 13 reverse primers for TCR Jbeta segments was used in the multiplex PCR. Held by TCRdb, this immuneACCESS table contains in-frame sequences only and omits some clones. Under half of the omission traces to an unresolved V gene where checked; the cause of the rest is unknown. The sample table holds about 150,000 clones, of which approximately 83% were seen once. The ten largest clones capture 2.5% to 3.5% of the sample. The sequenced sample consisted of PBMCs. These receptor sequences come from a male donor in good health and CMV-seronegative.

The CDR3 DNA follows: TGTGCCAGCTCACTCGCCCCGGACCAAGAGACCCAGTACTTC. This codes for CASSLAPDQETQYF. The chain uses TRBV7-9 and TRBJ2-5; no clear D gene. The V gene lost 8 bases and the J gene lost 0 bases, with 13 bases spanning the gap. This CDR3 is built from 14 residues. The germline V gene encodes CDR1 SEHNR and CDR2 FQNEAQ (reference sequence).

The chain employs TRBV6-4 and TRBJ2-1; 8 nucleotides agree with TRBD2. CDR1 and CDR2 (germline): MRHNA, SNTAGT. After removal of 4 bases from V and 8 bases from J, the junction contained 7 bases not matched to a gene. CDR3 length: 14 amino acids. CDR3 amino acids: CASSAGGEVDEQFF. For the CDR3, the DNA is TGTGCCAGCAGTGCGGGAGGGGAGGTCGATGAGCAGTTCTTC.

V gene TRBV4-1 combines with J gene TRBJ1-1; the match to TRBD1 covers 9 bases. The CDR3 totals 14 residues. Germline CDR1 reads MGHRA; CDR2 reads YSYEKL. The J segment lost 6 bases and the V segment lost 4 bases, leaving 6 bases of the junction unmatched. The CDR3 is CASSPPDRGAEAFF. The DNA for the CDR3 is TGCGCCAGCAGCCCCCCGGACAGGGGAGCTGAAGCTTTCTTT.

The gene calls are TRBV7-9 and TRBJ2-1, with D uncertain. CDR3 length equals 15 residues. Between the trimmed V and J ends, which lost 4 bases and 4 bases, there was a span of 14 bases. Looked up from germline, CDR1 is SEHNR and CDR2 is FQNEAQ (reference sequence). The CDR3: CASSSFLGPYNEQFF. Written as DNA, the CDR3 is TGTGCCAGCAGCTCATTCTTGGGCCCTTACAATGAGCAGTTCTTC.

The CDR3 nucleotides are TGTGCCAGCAGCAAAGGGACTACTAAAACCGGTGAGCAGTTCTTC. The encoded protein is CASSKGTTKTGEQFF. The chain links TRBV2 to TRBJ2-1, with TRBD2 matching 7 bases. The germline gives CDR1 SNHLY, CDR2 FYNNEI. The CDR3 covers 15 residues. The J segment lost 9 bases and the V segment lost 6 bases, leaving 14 bases of the junction unmatched.

V usage is TRBV5-5 and J usage is TRBJ1-2; D is uncertain. V shed 2 bases and J shed 8 bases, with 10 bases lying between them. This CDR3 comprises 12 residues. Germline values: CDR1 SGHKS, CDR2 YYEKEE (reference sequence). The CDR3 nucleotides are TGTGCCAGCAGCTTATCCACGGAGGGCTACACCTTC. Translating gives CASSLSTEGYTF.

This clone was observed once. The chain is built from TRBV28 and TRBJ1-5; the match to TRBD1 covers 7 bases. The CDR3 loop spans 16 amino acids. Germline values: CDR1 MDHEN, CDR2 SYDVKM. V lost 3 bases to trimming and J lost 3 bases; unmatched junction nucleotides: 8. The DNA for the CDR3 is TGTGCCAGCAGTTTCCTTGCGGAGGGGGCCAATCAGCCCCAGCATTTT. Amino acids: CASSFLAEGANQPQHF. The full variable domain, its missing parts supplied by reference TRBV28 and TRBJ1-5, is DVKVTQSSRYLVKRTGEKVFLECVQDMDHENMFWYRQDPGLGLRLIYFSYDVKMKEKGDIPEGYSVSREKKERFSLILESASTNQTSMYLCASSFLAEGANQPQHFGDGTRLSIL.

The chain has TRBV7-2 and TRBJ2-5, with 7 bases matching TRBD2. The germline V gene encodes CDR1 SGHTA and CDR2 FQGNSA. The CDR3 spans 16 residues. The junction had 9 bases not matched to a gene; V was cut back by 4 bases and J by 1 base. The CDR3 region is CASSSPGRGTQETQYF. DNA of the CDR3: TGTGCCAGCAGCTCCCCGGGGAGGGGTACCCAAGAGACCCAGTACTTC.

This sequence joins TRBV4-2 and TRBJ1-1; D call uncertain. V gave up 0 bases and J gave up 1 base, with 9 bases separating them. The CDR3 totals 15 residues. CDR1 is LGHNA, CDR2 YNFKEQ, per germline. Written as DNA, the CDR3 is TGTGCCAGCAGCCAAGATACAGAGAAGAACACTGAAGCTTTCTTT. The encoded protein is CASSQDTEKNTEAFF.

The chain carries TRBV7-8 and TRBJ2-3; D unresolved. V was cut by 3 bases and J by 5 bases, with 12 bases left in between. CDR3 length: 14 residues. The germline gives CDR1 SGHVS, CDR2 FQNEAQ. The CDR3 loop reads CASSFSLRGDTQYF. The CDR3 DNA sequence: TGTGCCAGCAGCTTTAGCCTTCGTGGAGATACGCAGTATTTT.

In its sample, this clone was seen a few times. The CDR3 spells CASSTRPNQGGETQYF. The CDR3 region has the DNA TGTGCCAGCAGCACTCGACCTAACCAGGGGGGAGAGACCCAGTACTTC. The chain couples TRBV21-1 to TRBJ2-5; the table assigns TRBD1, which was not confirmed against the DNA. TRBV21-1 constitutes a pseudogene. The CDR3 has 16 amino acids.

This clone has only a few counts. The gene calls are TRBV18 and TRBJ1-1; D is uncertain. This CDR3 has 15 amino acids. Germline V lookup: CDR1 KGHSH, CDR2 LQKENI. V was shortened by 3 bases and J by 6 bases, with 17 bases between the two germline ends. The CDR3 coding sequence is TGTGCCAGCTCACCTGAGGAGGGTAGGTTCGCTGAAGCTTTCTTT. This gives the protein CASSPEEGRFAEAFF.

The chain has TRBV18 and TRBJ2-3; D remains ambiguous. The germline V gene has CDR1 KGHSH and CDR2 LQKENI. Trimming stripped 2 bases from V and 2 bases from J, with 11 bases between. The CDR3 totals 15 residues. The CDR3 sequence is CASSPVELLTDTQYF. The CDR3 DNA reads TGTGCCAGCTCACCAGTGGAGCTTCTCACAGATACGCAGTATTTT.

This sequence joins TRBV28 and TRBJ2-7; TRBD2 might be the D (7 bases). Deletions cut 6 bases from V and 2 bases from J, with 11 bases between. CDR3 size: 13 residues. Per the germline V gene, CDR1 is MDHEN and CDR2 is SYDVKM. CDR3 sequence (DNA): TGTGCCAGCAGAGGGGGGACTACCTACGAGCAGTACTTC. Translated: CASRGGTTYEQYF.

In regard to this clone: Its ends do not fully match the called genes, so a read error is possible. The V gene is TRBV30, the J gene TRBJ2-1, with 10 bases aligning to TRBD2. This CDR3 has 20 amino acids. Germline V gives CDR1 GTSNPN, CDR2 SVGIG (reference sequence). The CDR3 bases are TGTGCCTGGAGTGTACCGTGGACTAGCGGACAGTCCTCCCGCTACAATGAGCGGTTCTTC. It yields the protein CAWSVPWTSGQSSRYNERFF.

V is TRBV4-1 and J is TRBJ2-1; 11 positions match TRBD2. Trimming at V came to 1 base and at J to 4 bases, leaving 6 bases not matched to a gene. Per germline, CDR1 MGHRA and CDR2 YSYEKL. This CDR3 is built from 17 residues. In nucleotides, the CDR3 is TGCGCCAGCAGCCAAGGGCCTAGCGGGAGGATGTACAATGAGCAGTTCTTC. Protein: CASSQGPSGRMYNEQFF.

The chain has TRBV12-2 and TRBJ2-1; TRBD2 is taken as the D call from the table, unchecked against the DNA. TRBV12-2 is a known pseudogene. CDR3 size: 13 residues. The CDR3 nucleotides are TGTGCAAGTCGAACGGGATCATACAATGAGCAGTTCTTC. Translating gives CASRTGSYNEQFF.

The chain uses TRBV5-6 and TRBJ2-5, with 10 positions matching TRBD2. J gave up 6 bases and V 2 bases, and 4 bases lay outside the gene matches. CDR1 is SGHDT, CDR2 YYEEEE, per germline. There are 14 residues in the CDR3. The CDR3 loop is CASSLTSGAQTQYF. CDR3 bases: TGTGCCAGCAGCTTAACTAGCGGGGCCCAGACCCAGTACTTC.